This T cell receptor (beta chain) came from a study of blood T cell repertoires in COVID-19 (dated by TCRdb to 2020 to 2022). Background for the entire study: Recovered participants in ImmuneRACE Cohort 3 were defined by two consecutive negative NP/OP PCR tests, clearance by a healthcare professional, or resolution of symptoms. The repertoires were made available in a free public database intended to serve as a resource for research on the immune response to SARS-CoV-2. HLA class I and class II types, where available, came from metadata supplied by the sample provider rather than from assay-based typing. The sample metadata nearly always contained a de-identified subject ID, COVID-19 status, age in years and sex. Deeply sampled blood TCRbeta repertoires from subjects exposed to, actively infected with, or recovered from COVID-19 were included in the dataset. The prospective study material was composed of cDNA or gDNA derived from T cells, B-cell-depleted T cells, or PBMCs. Samples from collaborators originated in the United States, Italy and Spain and spanned both the acute and convalescent phases of COVID-19. The samples were drawn from the first 160 participants of the ongoing ImmuneRACE study and from 950 to 1,500 subjects provided by 6 global collaborators.

The count of this clone is one. The specificity of this receptor is unknown. The sample holds no much larger clone one base away, and base qualities are not on file. Measured from the cysteine to the phenylalanine, the CDR3 is 19 residues long. Solely the CDR3 DNA is kept, with 57 bases framed from the first base. The germline V end is reduced by 3 bases and the J end by 3 bases; junction bases left unmatched: 15. In the germline V gene, CDR1 corresponds to SNHLY and CDR2 to FYNNEI. Participants in the prospective study were aged roughly 18 to 100 years, lived in about two dozen United States geographic areas, and enrolled through a virtual design. In the prospective study, cohorts were assigned on the basis of participant-reported clinical history obtained from a screening survey and a study questionnaire. Each participant in the prospective study had whole blood, serum and a nasopharyngeal or oropharyngeal swab collected by mobile phlebotomists. Prospective study participants could optionally give additional blood draws and questionnaires over a roughly two-month period. Blood samples from the prospective study were shipped frozen or at room temperature prior to DNA extraction.

TCRbeta CDR3 regions were amplified from genomic DNA using the immunoSEQ Assay, a bias-controlled multiplex PCR. As for the authors' bioinformatics: Within the assay, amplification of reference gene primers was used to estimate how many nucleated cells each sample contained. To quantify the absolute abundance of each unique TCRbeta CDR3 rearrangement, sequence reads were collapsed and filtered. For each sample, productive Simpson clonality was calculated as the square root of Simpson's diversity index across productive rearrangements. Sourced from immuneACCESS, this table was stored by TCRdb with only in-frame sequences that have V and J called. A share of the clones is absent; for the studies checked, an unresolved V gene accounts for under half, and the remainder has no known explanation. V and J calls and clone size come straight from that table; D and trimming were deduced from the DNA. Across this sample there are around 190,000 clones, with 70% to 90% seen only once. The ten largest clones represent roughly 24% of the sample.

What the work shows at the level of the full study, not this receptor alone: Clinical and demographic metadata were provided uncurated, with the amount varying by source and participant.

The chain links TRBV2 with TRBJ2-4; TRBD2 aligns with 9 central bases. The sequenced sample was PBMCs or T cells enriched from blood (not recorded which). This receptor was taken from a woman in her 40s in a cohort exposed to, infected with or recovered from COVID-19 (not recorded which). The nucleotide sequence reads TGTGCCAGCAGTGACAAGTGGGCGGGAGGGCCCTCCCTCAAAAACATTCAGTACTTC. Its coded protein is CASSDKWAGGPSLKNIQYF.